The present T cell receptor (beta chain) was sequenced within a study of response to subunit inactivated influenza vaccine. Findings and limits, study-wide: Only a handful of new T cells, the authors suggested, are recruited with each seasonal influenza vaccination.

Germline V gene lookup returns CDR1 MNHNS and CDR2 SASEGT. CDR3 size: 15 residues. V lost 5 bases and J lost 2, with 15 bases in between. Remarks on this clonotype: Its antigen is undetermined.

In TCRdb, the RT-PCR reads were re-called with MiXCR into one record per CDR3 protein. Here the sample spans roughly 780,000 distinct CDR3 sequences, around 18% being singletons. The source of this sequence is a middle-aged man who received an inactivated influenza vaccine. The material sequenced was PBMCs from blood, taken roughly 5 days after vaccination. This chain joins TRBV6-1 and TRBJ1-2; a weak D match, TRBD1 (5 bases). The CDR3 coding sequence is TGTGCCAGCAGTCGGGACCTGATCCTGAACTATGGCTACACCTTC. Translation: CASSRDLILNYGYTF.